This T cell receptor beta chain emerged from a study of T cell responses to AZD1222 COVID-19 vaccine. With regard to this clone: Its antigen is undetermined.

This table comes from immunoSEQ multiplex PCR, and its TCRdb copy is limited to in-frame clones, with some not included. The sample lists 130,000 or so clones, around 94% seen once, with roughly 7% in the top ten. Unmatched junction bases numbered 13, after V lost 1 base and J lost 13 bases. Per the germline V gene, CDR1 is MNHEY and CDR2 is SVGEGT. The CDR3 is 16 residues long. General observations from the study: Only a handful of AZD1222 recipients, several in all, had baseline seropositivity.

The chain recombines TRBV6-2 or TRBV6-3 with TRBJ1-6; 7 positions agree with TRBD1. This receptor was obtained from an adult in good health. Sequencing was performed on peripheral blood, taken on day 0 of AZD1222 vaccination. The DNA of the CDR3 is TGTGCCAGCAGTTACTACGGACAGGAGGTGATAGAGCCCCTCCACTTT. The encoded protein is CASSYYGQEVIEPLHF.